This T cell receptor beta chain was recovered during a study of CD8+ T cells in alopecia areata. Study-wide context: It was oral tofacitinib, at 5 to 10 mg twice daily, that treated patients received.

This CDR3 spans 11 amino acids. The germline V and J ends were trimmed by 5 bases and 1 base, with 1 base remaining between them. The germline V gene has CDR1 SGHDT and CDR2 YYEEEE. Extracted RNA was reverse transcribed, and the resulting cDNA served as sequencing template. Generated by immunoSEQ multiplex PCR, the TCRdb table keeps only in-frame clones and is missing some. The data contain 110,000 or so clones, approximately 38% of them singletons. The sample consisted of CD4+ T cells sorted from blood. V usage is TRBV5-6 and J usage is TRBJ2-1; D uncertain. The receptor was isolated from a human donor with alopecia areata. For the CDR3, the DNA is TGTGCCAGCAGGTCCTACAATGAGCAGTTCTTC. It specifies CASRSYNEQFF.